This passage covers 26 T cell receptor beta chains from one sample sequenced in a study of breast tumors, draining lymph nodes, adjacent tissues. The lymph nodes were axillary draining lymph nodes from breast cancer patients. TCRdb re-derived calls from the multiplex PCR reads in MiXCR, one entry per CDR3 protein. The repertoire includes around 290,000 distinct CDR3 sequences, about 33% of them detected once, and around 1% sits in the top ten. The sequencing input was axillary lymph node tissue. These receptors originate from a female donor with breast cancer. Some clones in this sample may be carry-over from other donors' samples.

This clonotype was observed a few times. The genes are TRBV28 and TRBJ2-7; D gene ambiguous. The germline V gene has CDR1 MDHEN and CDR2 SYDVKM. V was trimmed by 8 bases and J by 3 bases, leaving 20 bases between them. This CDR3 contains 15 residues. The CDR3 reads CASPPSGDLLYEQYF. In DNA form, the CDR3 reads TGTGCCAGCCCCCCTTCAGGAGACTTGCTCTACGAGCAGTACTTC. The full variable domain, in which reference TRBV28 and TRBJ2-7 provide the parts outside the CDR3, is DVKVTQSSRYLVKRTGEKVFLECVQDMDHENMFWYRQDPGLGLRLIYFSYDVKMKEKGDIPEGYSVSREKKERFSLILESASTNQTSMYLCASPPSGDLLYEQYFGPGTRLTVT.

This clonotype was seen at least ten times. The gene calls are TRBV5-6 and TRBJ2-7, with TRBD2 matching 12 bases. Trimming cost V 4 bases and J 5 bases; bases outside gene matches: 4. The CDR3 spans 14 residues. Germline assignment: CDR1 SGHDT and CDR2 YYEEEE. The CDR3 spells CASSLGTSGHEQYF. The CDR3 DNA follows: TGTGCCAGCAGCCTAGGGACTAGCGGGCACGAGCAGTACTTC.

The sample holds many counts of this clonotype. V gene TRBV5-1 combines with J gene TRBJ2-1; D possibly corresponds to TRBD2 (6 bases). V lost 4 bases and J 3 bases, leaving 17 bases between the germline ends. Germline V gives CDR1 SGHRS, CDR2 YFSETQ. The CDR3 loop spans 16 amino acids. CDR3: CASSGLSGPHYNEQFF. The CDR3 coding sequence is TGCGCCAGCAGCGGACTAAGCGGGCCCCACTACAATGAGCAGTTCTTC.

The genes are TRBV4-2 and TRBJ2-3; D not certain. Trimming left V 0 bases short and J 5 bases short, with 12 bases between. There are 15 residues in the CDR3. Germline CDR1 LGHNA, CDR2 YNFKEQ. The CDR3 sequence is CASSQDAVGVDTQYF. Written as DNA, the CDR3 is TGTGCCAGCAGCCAAGATGCGGTGGGTGTAGATACGCAGTATTTT.

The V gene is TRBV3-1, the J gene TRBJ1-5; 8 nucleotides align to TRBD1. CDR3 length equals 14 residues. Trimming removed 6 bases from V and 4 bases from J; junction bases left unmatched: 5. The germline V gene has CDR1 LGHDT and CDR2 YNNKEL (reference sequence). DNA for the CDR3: TGTGCCAGCAGTCGGACAGGGCTAAATCAGCCCCAGCATTTT. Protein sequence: CASSRTGLNQPQHF.

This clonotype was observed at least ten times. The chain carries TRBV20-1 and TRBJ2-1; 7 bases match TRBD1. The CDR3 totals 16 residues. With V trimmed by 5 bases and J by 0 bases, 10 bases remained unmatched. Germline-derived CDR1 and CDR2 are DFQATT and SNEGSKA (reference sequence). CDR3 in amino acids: CSAYRGRSSSYNEQFF. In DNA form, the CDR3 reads TGCAGTGCTTATAGGGGGCGGTCTAGCTCCTACAATGAGCAGTTCTTC.

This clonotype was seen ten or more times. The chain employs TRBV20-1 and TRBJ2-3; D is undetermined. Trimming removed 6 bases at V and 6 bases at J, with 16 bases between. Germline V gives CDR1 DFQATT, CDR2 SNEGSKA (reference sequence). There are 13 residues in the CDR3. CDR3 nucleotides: TGCAGTGCCGAGATAAGAAAAAGTGATACGCAGTATTTT. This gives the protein CSAEIRKSDTQYF.

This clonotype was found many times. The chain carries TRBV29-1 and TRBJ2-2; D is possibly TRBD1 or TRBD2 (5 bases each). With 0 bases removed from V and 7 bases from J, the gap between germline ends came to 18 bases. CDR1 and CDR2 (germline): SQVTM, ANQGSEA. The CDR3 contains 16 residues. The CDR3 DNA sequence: TGCAGCGTTGAAGATCGAGCCGGGACGGCGCTCGGGGAGCTGTTTTTT. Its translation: CSVEDRAGTALGELFF.

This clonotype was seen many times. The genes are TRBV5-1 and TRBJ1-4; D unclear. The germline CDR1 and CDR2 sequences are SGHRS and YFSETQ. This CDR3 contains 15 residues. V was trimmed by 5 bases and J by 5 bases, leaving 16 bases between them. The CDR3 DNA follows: TGCGCCAGCAGAAGCATGCTCGGGAACAATGAAAAACTGTTTTTT. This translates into CASRSMLGNNEKLFF.

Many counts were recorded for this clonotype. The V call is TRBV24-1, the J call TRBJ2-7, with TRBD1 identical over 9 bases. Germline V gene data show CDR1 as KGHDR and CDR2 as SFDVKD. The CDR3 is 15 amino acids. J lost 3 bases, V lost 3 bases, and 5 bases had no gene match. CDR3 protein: CATSDGTGSFYEQYF. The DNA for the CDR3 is TGTGCCACCAGTGATGGGACAGGGTCGTTCTACGAGCAGTACTTC.

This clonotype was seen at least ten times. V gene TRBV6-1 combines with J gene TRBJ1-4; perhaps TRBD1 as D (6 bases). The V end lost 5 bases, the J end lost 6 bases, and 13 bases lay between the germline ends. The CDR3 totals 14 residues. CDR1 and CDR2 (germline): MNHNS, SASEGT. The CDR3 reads CASSRRDMDEKLFF. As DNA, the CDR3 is TGTGCCAGCAGTCGCCGGGACATGGATGAAAAACTGTTTTTT.

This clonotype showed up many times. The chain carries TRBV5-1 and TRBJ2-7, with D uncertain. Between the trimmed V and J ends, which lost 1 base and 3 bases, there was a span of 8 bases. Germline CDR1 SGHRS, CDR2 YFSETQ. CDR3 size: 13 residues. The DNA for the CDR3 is TGCGCCAGCAGCTTGATCGGCGGCTACGAGCAGTACTTC. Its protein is CASSLIGGYEQYF.

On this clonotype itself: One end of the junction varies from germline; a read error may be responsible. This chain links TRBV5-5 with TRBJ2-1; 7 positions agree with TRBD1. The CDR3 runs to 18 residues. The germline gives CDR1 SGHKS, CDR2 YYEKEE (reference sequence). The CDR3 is CASSTRGQSYISHNEQFF. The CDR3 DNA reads TGTGCCAGCAGCACGAGGGGACAGAGTTACATCTCCCACAATGAGCAGTTCTTC.

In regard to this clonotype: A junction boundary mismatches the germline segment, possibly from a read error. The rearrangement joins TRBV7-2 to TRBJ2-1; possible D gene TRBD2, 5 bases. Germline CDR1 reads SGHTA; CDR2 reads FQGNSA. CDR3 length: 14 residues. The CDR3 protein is CASGLAHTYSEQFF. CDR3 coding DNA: TGTGCCAGCGGCTTAGCGCACACATACAGTGAGCAGTTCTTC.

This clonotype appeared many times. CDR3 sequence reads: CASSIRTGGVGANVLTF. The CDR3 bases are TGTGCCAGTAGTATTCGGACAGGGGGCGTTGGGGCCAACGTCCTGACTTTC. The chain employs TRBV19 and TRBJ2-6; 11 bases map to TRBD1. The CDR3 spans 17 residues. The trim removed 3 bases at V and 3 bases at J, leaving 4 bases unmatched. The germline V gene encodes CDR1 LNHDA and CDR2 SQIVND (reference sequence).

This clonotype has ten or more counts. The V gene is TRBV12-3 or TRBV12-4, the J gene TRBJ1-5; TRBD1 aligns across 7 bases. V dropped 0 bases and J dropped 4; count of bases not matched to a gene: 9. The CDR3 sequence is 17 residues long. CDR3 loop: CASSLALGRGYNQPQHF. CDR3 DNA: TGTGCCAGCAGTTTAGCGCTAGGCAGGGGGTATAATCAGCCCCAGCATTTT.

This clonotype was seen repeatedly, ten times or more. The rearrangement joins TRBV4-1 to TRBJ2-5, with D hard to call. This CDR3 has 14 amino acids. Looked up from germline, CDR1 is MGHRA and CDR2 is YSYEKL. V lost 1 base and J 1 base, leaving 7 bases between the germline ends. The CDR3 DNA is TGCGCCAGCAGCCAAGGTGACCCCCAAGAGACCCAGTACTTC. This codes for CASSQGDPQETQYF.

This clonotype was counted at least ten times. The CDR3 region has the DNA TGTGCCAGCAGCTTCCGACTGACTAGCGGACGCACAGATACGCAGTATTTT. This translates into CASSFRLTSGRTDTQYF. The V call is TRBV7-8, the J call TRBJ2-3, with 9 bases matching TRBD2. CDR1 is SGHVS, CDR2 FQNEAQ, per germline. This CDR3 has 17 residues. J lost 1 base, V lost 3 bases, and 8 bases had no gene match.

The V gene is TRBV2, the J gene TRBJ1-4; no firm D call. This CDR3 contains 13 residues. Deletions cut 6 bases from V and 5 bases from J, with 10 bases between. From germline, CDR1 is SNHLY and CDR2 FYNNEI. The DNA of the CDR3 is TGTGCCAGCAGGAGGGCCCGGAATGAAAAACTGTTTTTT. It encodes CASRRARNEKLFF.

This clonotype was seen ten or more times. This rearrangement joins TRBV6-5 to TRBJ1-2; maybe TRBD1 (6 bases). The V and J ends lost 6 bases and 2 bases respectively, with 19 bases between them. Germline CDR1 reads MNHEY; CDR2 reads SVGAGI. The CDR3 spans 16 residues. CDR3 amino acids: CASRPDYWTANYGYTF. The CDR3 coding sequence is TGTGCCAGCAGACCGGATTATTGGACAGCCAACTATGGCTACACCTTC.

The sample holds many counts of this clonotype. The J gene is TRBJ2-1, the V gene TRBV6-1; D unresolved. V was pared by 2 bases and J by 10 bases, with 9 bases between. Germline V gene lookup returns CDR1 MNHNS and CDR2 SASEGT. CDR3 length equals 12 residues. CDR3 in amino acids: CASSESYLEQFF. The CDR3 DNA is TGTGCCAGCAGTGAAAGTTACTTAGAGCAGTTCTTC.

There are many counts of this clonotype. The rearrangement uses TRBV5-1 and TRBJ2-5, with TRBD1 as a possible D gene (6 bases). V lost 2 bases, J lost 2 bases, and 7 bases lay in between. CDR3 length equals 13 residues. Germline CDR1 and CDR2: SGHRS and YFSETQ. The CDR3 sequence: CASSFGQQETQYF. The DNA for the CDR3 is TGCGCCAGCAGCTTCGGACAGCAAGAGACCCAGTACTTC.

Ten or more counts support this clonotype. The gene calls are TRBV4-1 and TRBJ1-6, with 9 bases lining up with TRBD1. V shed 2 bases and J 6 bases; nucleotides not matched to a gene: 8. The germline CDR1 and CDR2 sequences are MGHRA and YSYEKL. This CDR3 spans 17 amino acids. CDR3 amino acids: CASSQYPQGAGNSPLHF. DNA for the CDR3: TGCGCCAGCAGCCAATACCCACAGGGGGCGGGTAATTCACCCCTCCACTTT.

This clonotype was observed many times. The DNA of the CDR3 is TGCAGCGTGGGGGGCAATGAGCAGTTCTTC. Translated: CSVGGNEQFF. The rearrangement links TRBV29-1 to TRBJ2-1; TRBD2 is a possible D gene (6 bases). Trimming shortened V by 6 bases and J by 6 bases, and 6 bases separated the two germline ends. The germline gives CDR1 SQVTM, CDR2 ANQGSEA. CDR3 length: 10 residues.

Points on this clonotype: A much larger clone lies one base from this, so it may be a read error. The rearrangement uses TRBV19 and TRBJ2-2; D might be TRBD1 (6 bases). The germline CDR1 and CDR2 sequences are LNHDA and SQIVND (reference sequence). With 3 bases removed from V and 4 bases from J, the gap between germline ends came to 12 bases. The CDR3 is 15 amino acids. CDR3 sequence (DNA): TGTGCCAGTAGTATCGACAGGACGAGCACCGGGGAGCTGTTTTTT. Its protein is CASSIDRTSTGELFF.

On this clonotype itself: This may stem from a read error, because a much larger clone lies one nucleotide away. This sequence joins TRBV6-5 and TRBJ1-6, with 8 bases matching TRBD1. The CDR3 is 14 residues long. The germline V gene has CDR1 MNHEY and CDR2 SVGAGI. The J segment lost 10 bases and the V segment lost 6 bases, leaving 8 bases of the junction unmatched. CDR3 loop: CASRPGTGASPLHF. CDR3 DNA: TGTGCCAGCAGACCGGGGACAGGAGCCTCACCCCTCCACTTT.